This T cell receptor (beta chain) was observed in a study of blood T cell repertoires in COVID-19. TCRdb's copy holds only in-frame clones and misses some; the assay was immunoSEQ multiplex PCR. The data contain over 400,000 clones, approximately 91% of them singletons. Per germline, CDR1 SGHNT and CDR2 YYREEE (reference sequence). The CDR3 runs 13 residues. V was trimmed by 1 base and J by 1 base, leaving 5 bases between them. Source material: PBMCs or T cells enriched from blood (not recorded which). V is TRBV5-4 and J is TRBJ1-1, with D hard to call. The TCR sequence derives from an older woman who had recovered from COVID-19. CDR3 residues: CASSLWQNTEAFF. In nucleotides, the CDR3 is TGTGCCAGCAGCTTGTGGCAGAACACTGAAGCTTTCTTT.